The entry below gives a single TCR beta chain sequence along with its context. No antigen is known for it. This sample stems from a study of cytomegalovirus exposure and HLA in healthy donors. The study's findings and limits: There were over 150 TCR beta chains listed as cytomegalovirus-associated. One variant, a missense change in DCLRE1C, was linked in a later analysis to TCR beta V- and J-gene trimming. Later findings reportedly placed an Asian-associated ancestry cluster below the approximately 620-donor mean for N-insertions.

This PCR relied on a set of 60 Vbeta primers and 13 Jbeta primers. Libraries were prepared by immunoSEQ multiplex PCR; TCRdb keeps only in-frame clonotypes and omits some of them. The repertoire holds approximately 210,000 clones, with around 74% as singletons. The germline CDR1 and CDR2 sequences are SGHNT and YYREEE (reference sequence). Trimming cost V 4 bases and J 0 bases, with 13 bases left between them. This CDR3 contains 15 residues. The J gene is TRBJ2-5, the V gene TRBV5-4, with a weak D call TRBD2 (5 bases). This TCR was sampled from a girl between 5 and 17 years old in good health and CMV-seropositive. Sample: PBMCs. CDR3 sequence: CASSGRGWYQETQYF. The CDR3 nucleotides are TGTGCCAGCAGCGGCCGGGGTTGGTACCAAGAGACCCAGTACTTC. Variable domain in full (rest from reference TRBV5-4 and TRBJ2-5): ETGVTQSPTHLIKTRGQQVTLRCSSQSGHNTVSWYQQALGQGPQFIFQYYREEENGRGNFPPRFSGLQFPNYSSELNVNALELDDSALYLCASSGRGWYQETQYFGPGTRLLVL.